Presented here are 13 T cell receptor beta chains from one specimen sequenced in a study of T-cell reconstitution after alpha-beta-depleted transplantation in children. This sample's TCRbeta library carried unique molecular identifier barcodes. TCRdb re-analysed the PCR reads in MiXCR, keeping a single row per CDR3 protein. Of 490,000 or so distinct CDR3 sequences in the sample, 12% were seen once. Specimen: PBMCs from the stem cell graft donor, collected from the stem cell graft. The receptors originated from a human donor who donated a stem cell graft to a child with combined immunodeficiency.

This clonotype was detected a few times. The chain couples TRBV24-1 to TRBJ1-2; D call uncertain. The V and J ends lost 5 bases and 7 bases respectively, with 19 bases between them. Germline CDR1 KGHDR, CDR2 SFDVKD. The CDR3 contains 15 residues. The CDR3 spells CATSGAPWGKGGYTF. CDR3 bases: TGTGCCACCAGTGGGGCCCCCTGGGGAAAAGGTGGCTACACCTTC.

The chain carries TRBV29-1 and TRBJ2-2; a possible D gene is TRBD2 (5 bases). Trimming took off 8 bases at V and 7 bases at J, with 17 bases between the two ends. This CDR3 spans 13 amino acids. Germline assignment: CDR1 SQVTM and CDR2 ANQGSEA. CDR3 DNA sequence: TGCAGCTCCACGGTGAGCGGAATCGGGGAGCTGTTTTTT. Protein product: CSSTVSGIGELFF.

The chain links TRBV6-5 to TRBJ2-7; D tentatively reads TRBD1 or TRBD2 (6 bases each). This CDR3 has 13 amino acids. CDR1 MNHEY and CDR2 SVGAGI come from the germline V gene. With 0 bases removed from V and 6 bases from J, the gap between germline ends came to 9 bases. The CDR3 spells CASSYSRGVEQYF. The CDR3 DNA sequence: TGTGCCAGCAGTTACTCGAGGGGGGTCGAGCAGTACTTC.

This clonotype was detected a few times. The chain joins TRBV2 to TRBJ2-1, with TRBD2 identical over 12 bases. Trimming at V came to 6 bases and at J to 9 bases, leaving 12 bases not matched to a gene. Germline V gives CDR1 SNHLY, CDR2 FYNNEI. This CDR3 is 16 amino acids long. CDR3 residues: CASRARLAGDRGEQFF. CDR3 bases: TGTGCCAGCAGGGCAAGACTAGCGGGAGATAGGGGTGAGCAGTTCTTC.

The chain has TRBV3-1 and TRBJ1-6, with TRBD1 as a possible D gene (6 bases). The germline V gene has CDR1 LGHDT and CDR2 YNNKEL (reference sequence). This CDR3 spans 17 amino acids. The V end was cut by 1 base, the J end by 0 bases, with 10 bases between. For the CDR3, the DNA is TGTGCCAGCAGCCAAGTACAGGGAAGCTCCTATAATTCACCCCTCCACTTT. Its protein is CASSQVQGSSYNSPLHF.

This clonotype was detected only a few times. The chain carries TRBV20-1 and TRBJ1-2; no reliable D call. The CDR3 is 14 residues long. Germline values: CDR1 DFQATT, CDR2 SNEGSKA (reference sequence). Trimming removed 0 bases at V and 6 bases at J, with 14 bases between. As DNA, the CDR3 is TGCAGTGCTAGAGATACGAGGAGTCGGGATGGCTACACCTTC. It encodes CSARDTRSRDGYTF.

This clonotype has more than one count but fewer than ten. The rearrangement links TRBV5-1 to TRBJ2-3, with D tentatively TRBD2 (6 bases). The CDR3 loop spans 16 amino acids. Trimming cost V 3 bases and J 3 bases, with 17 bases left between them. The germline V gene encodes CDR1 SGHRS and CDR2 YFSETQ. The CDR3 protein is CASSSMGLPGTDTQYF. The DNA of the CDR3 is TGCGCCAGCAGCTCAATGGGACTCCCTGGGACAGATACGCAGTATTTT.

V usage is TRBV6-2 or TRBV6-3 and J usage is TRBJ1-5, with 8 bases identical to TRBD1. The CDR3 has 13 residues. With V trimmed by 10 bases and J by 6 bases, 8 bases remained unmatched. CDR1 is MNHEY and CDR2 is SVGEGT in the germline V gene. CDR3 nucleotides: TGTGCCACCGGACAGGGCGTCGCTCAGCCCCAGCATTTT. This translates into CATGQGVAQPQHF.

The V gene is TRBV12-3 or TRBV12-4, the J gene TRBJ2-5, with D tentatively TRBD2 (5 bases). Trimming pared 3 bases from V and 1 base from J, leaving 12 bases between. This CDR3 is built from 15 residues. This CDR3 is CASSLAGDLQETQYF. The CDR3, as DNA: TGTGCCAGCAGTTTGGCGGGCGATCTCCAAGAGACCCAGTACTTC.

This clonotype has just a few counts. The V gene is TRBV7-2, the J gene TRBJ1-2, with D perhaps matching TRBD1 (6 bases). The CDR3 totals 15 residues. Germline CDR1 and CDR2: SGHTA and FQGNSA. Trimming removed 5 bases at V and 2 bases at J, with 15 bases between. The CDR3 sequence is CASSPPTGDNYGYTF. The CDR3 DNA follows: TGTGCCAGCAGCCCCCCGACAGGAGACAACTATGGCTACACCTTC. Full variable domain (missing parts from reference TRBV7-2 and TRBJ1-2): GAGVSQSPSNKVTEKGKDVELRCDPISGHTALYWYRQSLGQGLEFLIYFQGNSAPDKSGLPSDRFSAERTGGSVSTLTIQRTQQEDSAVYLCASSPPTGDNYGYTFGSGTRLTVV.

This clonotype was seen only a few times. J is TRBJ1-2 and V is TRBV5-1; D might be TRBD1 (6 bases). Trimming took 4 bases from V and 8 from J, leaving 21 bases between them. CDR1 and CDR2 (germline): SGHRS, YFSETQ. This CDR3 is 15 amino acids long. The DNA of the CDR3 is TGCGCCAGCAGCCCCTCGACCTCCAGGGGTGGGGGCTACACCTTC. It codes for CASSPSTSRGGGYTF.

The V call is TRBV19, the J call TRBJ1-3; 7 bases are a match to TRBD1. The CDR3 has 16 amino acids. The junction had 10 bases not matched to a gene; V was cut back by 5 bases and J by 3 bases. Germline V lookup: CDR1 LNHDA, CDR2 SQIVND (reference sequence). CDR3 sequence: CASSPIDGTVGNTIYF. CDR3 coding DNA: TGTGCCAGTAGTCCAATTGACGGGACAGTTGGAAACACCATATATTTT.

The chain carries TRBV3-1 and TRBJ1-1; D is possibly TRBD1 (6 bases). The CDR3 sequence is 16 residues long. Deletions cut 2 bases from V and 1 base from J, with 14 bases between. Germline V gives CDR1 LGHDT, CDR2 YNNKEL (reference sequence). Here the CDR3 DNA reads TGTGCCAGCAGCCAATCCGACAAAGGGGGGAACACTGAAGCTTTCTTT. Residues: CASSQSDKGGNTEAFF.